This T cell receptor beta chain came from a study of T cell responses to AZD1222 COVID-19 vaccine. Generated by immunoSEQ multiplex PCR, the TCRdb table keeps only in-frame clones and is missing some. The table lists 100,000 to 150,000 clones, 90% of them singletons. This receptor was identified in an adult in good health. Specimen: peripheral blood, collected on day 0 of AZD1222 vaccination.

In DNA, the CDR3 is TGCGCCAGCAGTGACCGGGGGGCGAACACCGGGGAGCTGTTTTTT. This encodes CASSDRGANTGELFF. The gene calls are TRBV10-2 and TRBJ2-2; 7 bases match TRBD2. CDR3 length equals 15 residues. Trimming took 3 bases from V and 0 from J; bases not matched to a gene: 1. Germline values: CDR1 WSHSY, CDR2 SAAADI.